Following are 14 T cell receptor beta chains from one sample sequenced in a study of metastatic and nonmetastatic thyroid tumors. TCRdb re-called the PCR reads via MiXCR. The sample records 25,000 or so clones, roughly 15% being singletons. Until they underwent thyroid surgery, no patient had received any treatment. Material for sequencing was blood. The receptor source for this set is a female donor with papillary thyroid cancer or a benign thyroid nodule (not recorded which). Some clones in this sample may be carry-over from other donors' samples.

The chain joins TRBV5-5 to TRBJ2-3, with a weak D call TRBD1 (6 bases). This CDR3 has 15 residues. Germline V gene lookup returns CDR1 SGHKS and CDR2 YYEKEE (reference sequence). Trimming left V 2 bases short and J 2 bases short, with 12 bases between. Here the CDR3 DNA reads TGTGCCAGCAGCTTTTGGGGGCGGCTCACAGATACGCAGTATTTT. This encodes CASSFWGRLTDTQYF.

Many counts were recorded for this clone. V and J are TRBV9 and TRBJ1-3; D is ambiguous. CDR3 length: 12 amino acids. CDR1 and CDR2 (germline): SGDLS, YYNGEE. The V gene lost 2 bases and the J gene lost 5 bases, with 5 bases spanning the gap. In nucleotides, the CDR3 is TGTGCCAGCAGCGTCGGGAGAAACACCATATATTTT. Protein sequence: CASSVGRNTIYF.

This clone has just a few counts. The chain is built from TRBV5-5 and TRBJ2-7; 10 bases map to TRBD1. The junction had 8 bases not matched to a gene; V was cut back by 4 bases and J by 1 base. Per germline, CDR1 SGHKS and CDR2 YYEKEE (reference sequence). The CDR3 length is 16 residues. The CDR3 here is CASSPRQGAISYEQYF. CDR3 sequence (DNA): TGTGCCAGCAGCCCGAGACAGGGGGCGATATCCTACGAGCAGTACTTC.

A word on this clone: This may be a read error, as it is one base from a much larger clone. Other DNA sequences from this sample encode an identical CDR3 as well. This chain connects TRBV20-1 to TRBJ2-5; possible D gene TRBD2, 6 bases. Germline loops: CDR1 DFQATT, CDR2 SNEGSKA (reference sequence). The germline V and J ends were trimmed by 5 bases and 2 bases, with 18 bases remaining between them. There are 15 residues in the CDR3. The CDR3 protein is CSAPPGREVQETQYF. The CDR3 DNA follows: TGCAGTGCTCCCCCGGGCAGGGAGGTACAAGAGACCCAGTACTTC.

This clone has only a few counts. This sequence joins TRBV24-1 and TRBJ2-1; tentatively, D is TRBD1 (6 bases). The V gene lost 1 base and the J gene lost 7 bases, with 13 bases spanning the gap. There are 15 residues in the CDR3. Germline loops: CDR1 KGHDR, CDR2 SFDVKD. DNA of the CDR3: TGTGCCACCAGTGATTTTAGGGACATGGAGAATGAGCAGTTCTTC. Its translation: CATSDFRDMENEQFF.

Sample share makes this clone large. The chain recombines TRBV4-1 with TRBJ2-7; 7 bases match TRBD2. CDR1 MGHRA and CDR2 YSYEKL come from the germline V gene. This CDR3 contains 17 residues. After removal of 1 base from V and 0 bases from J, the junction contained 9 bases not matched to a gene. The CDR3 DNA reads TGCGCCAGCAGCCAAGCGGTAGGAGCGGGGAGCTCCTACGAGCAGTACTTC. It specifies CASSQAVGAGSSYEQYF.

This clone was detected many times. The same CDR3 also results from other DNA sequences found in this sample. The rearrangement links TRBV28 to TRBJ1-6, with a tentative D call TRBD1 (6 bases). The CDR3 runs to 13 residues. Deletions cut 3 bases from V and 9 bases from J, with 9 bases between. In germline, CDR1 is MDHEN, CDR2 SYDVKM. CDR3 in DNA: TGTGCCAGCAGTTTCGGGACACCTTCACCCCTCCACTTT. Protein product: CASSFGTPSPLHF.

There are a few counts of this clone. This may arise from a read error, as a much more abundant clone is one base away. The chain combines TRBV28 with TRBJ1-1, with D hard to call. The germline gives CDR1 MDHEN, CDR2 SYDVKM. The length of the CDR3 is 14 residues. CDR3 DNA: TGTGCCAGCAGTCCACCGGGCCCTAACACTGAAGCTTTATTT. It yields the protein CASSPPGPNTEALF.

This clone showed up many times. This sequence joins TRBV20-1 and TRBJ2-5; 8 nucleotides line up with TRBD1. J lost 1 base, V lost 3 bases, and 10 bases had no gene match. The CDR3 runs 16 residues. Germline CDR1 DFQATT, CDR2 SNEGSKA (reference sequence). The CDR3 loop reads CSASTPMTGAQETQYF. CDR3 nucleotide sequence: TGCAGTGCTAGCACACCGATGACAGGGGCCCAAGAGACCCAGTACTTC.

The chain couples TRBV6-1 to TRBJ2-1; 8 bases are shared with TRBD2. The germline CDR1 and CDR2 sequences are MNHNS and SASEGT. The J segment lost 3 bases and the V segment lost 5 bases, leaving 9 bases of the junction unmatched. The CDR3 has 16 amino acids. The DNA for the CDR3 is TGTGCCAGCAGTACATCCTCGGCGGGGGGCTACAATGAGCAGTTCTTC. This codes for CASSTSSAGGYNEQFF.

J is TRBJ2-1 and V is TRBV6-1; tentative D call: TRBD1 (5 bases). The CDR3 runs to 15 residues. Deletions cut 5 bases from V and 2 bases from J, with 13 bases between. Looked up from germline, CDR1 is MNHNS and CDR2 is SASEGT. This CDR3 is CASSSGQETYNEQFF. CDR3 bases: TGTGCCAGCAGTAGTGGACAAGAGACCTACAATGAGCAGTTCTTC.

V usage is TRBV11-2 and J usage is TRBJ1-1, with D maybe TRBD1 (5 bases). This CDR3 comprises 15 residues. Looked up from germline, CDR1 is SGHAT and CDR2 is FQNNGV. V gave up 4 bases and J gave up 0 bases, with 12 bases separating them. The CDR3 loop reads CASSSGATVNTEAFF. The CDR3 nucleotides read TGTGCCAGCAGCTCCGGGGCGACGGTGAACACTGAAGCTTTCTTT.

The chain combines TRBV6-1 with TRBJ2-3, with a tentative D call TRBD2 (6 bases). The V end was cut by 6 bases, the J end by 2 bases, with 21 bases between. This CDR3 contains 17 residues. Germline CDR1 and CDR2: MNHNS and SASEGT. CDR3 residues: CASRIRSGLTATDTQYF. The CDR3 coding sequence is TGTGCCAGCAGGATACGTTCGGGACTCACGGCCACAGATACGCAGTATTTT.

This clone was seen ten or more times. The V and J genes are TRBV12-5 and TRBJ2-2, with D perhaps matching TRBD1 (6 bases). Trimming took off 4 bases at V and 3 bases at J, with 21 bases between the two ends. Germline V lookup: CDR1 LGHNT, CDR2 FRNRAP. The CDR3 totals 18 residues. The CDR3 DNA is TGTGCTAGTGGTTCTCCAGGGGCGGTCCATACTGACACCGGGGAGCTGTTTTTT. This sequence encodes CASGSPGAVHTDTGELFF.